This record looks at one T cell receptor beta chain sequence and its context. The CDR3 is 15 residues long. The trim removed 2 bases at V and 8 bases at J, leaving 8 bases unmatched. Germline lookup yields CDR1 SGHRS and CDR2 YFSETQ. This specimen comes from a study of blood T cell repertoires in COVID-19. Measured with immunoSEQ multiplex PCR; TCRdb has only the in-frame clones, and not every one. The sample includes roughly 160,000 clones, 87% of them seen just once. V is TRBV5-1 and J is TRBJ2-2, with TRBD2 matching over 8 bases. The origin of this receptor is a woman in her 70s with COVID-19, enrolled during active disease. The sequenced material came from peripheral blood. The CDR3 region has the DNA TGCGCCAGCAGCTTAGGCGGGGGGCCCTCAGGGGAGCTGTTTTTT. Translated: CASSLGGGPSGELFF.